A single sample is the source of the 15 T cell receptor beta chains below, sequenced in a study of T-cell memory formation after mild COVID-19. TCRdb re-analysed the 5' RACE reads in MiXCR, keeping a single row per CDR3 protein. The sample consists of about 400,000 distinct CDR3 sequences, under 25% of them appearing once. The sample consisted of PBMCs or a T cell subset sorted from them (not recorded which). These receptors originate from an adult woman who had mild COVID-19 (a few samples of this study predate the infection). Cell type and time point are not known.

With respect to this clonotype: At one end the junction does not follow the germline gene, possibly because of a read error. The chain couples TRBV11-2 to TRBJ2-1, with 7 positions matching TRBD2. The CDR3 totals 12 residues. Germline CDR1 reads SGHAT; CDR2 reads FQNNGV. CDR3 bases: TGCGCTAGCGGAGACGTCTGGAATGAGCAGTTCTTC. It specifies CASGDVWNEQFF.

This chain uses TRBV19 with TRBJ1-1; D is perhaps TRBD1 (5 bases). CDR3 length: 19 amino acids. Trimming left V 3 bases short and J 0 bases short, with 23 bases between. Looked up from germline, CDR1 is LNHDA and CDR2 is SQIVND (reference sequence). The DNA of the CDR3 is TGTGCCAGTAGTATTGGGACGTACCGCTATATTGAAGTGAACACTGAAGCTTTCTTT. Its protein product is CASSIGTYRYIEVNTEAFF. The whole variable domain, remainder taken from reference TRBV19 and TRBJ1-1, is DGGITQSPKYLFRKEGQNVTLSCEQNLNHDAMYWYRQDPGQGLRLIYYSQIVNDFQKGDIAEGYSVSREKKESFPLTVTSAQKNPTAFYLCASSIGTYRYIEVNTEAFFGQGTRLTVV.

Remarks on this clonotype: Because the CDR3 is missing its conserved closing phenylalanine or tryptophan, this is likely a read error. The chain links TRBV12-3 or TRBV12-4 to TRBJ1-2; D not resolved. The CDR3 is 13 amino acids. V gave up 3 bases and J gave up 2 bases, with 7 bases separating them. The CDR3 region is CASSFPRNYGYTL. The CDR3, as DNA: TGTGCCAGCAGTTTCCCCAGGAACTATGGCTACACCCTC.

The V and J genes are TRBV6-5 and TRBJ2-5; tentatively, D is TRBD1 or TRBD2 (5 bases each). Trimming took off 7 bases at V and 5 bases at J, with 14 bases between the two ends. Germline V gives CDR1 MNHEY, CDR2 SVGAGI. The CDR3 is 13 amino acids. CDR3 bases: TGTGCCAGCAAGGGGACGGGATTGGAGACCCAGTACTTC. This encodes CASKGTGLETQYF.

In this sample, this clonotype turned up a few times. The chain recombines TRBV5-5 with TRBJ2-2; D call uncertain. Germline CDR1 reads SGHKS; CDR2 reads YYEKEE (reference sequence). Trimming took 4 bases from V and 0 from J, leaving 10 bases between them. The CDR3 extends over 15 amino acids. The CDR3 DNA reads TGTGCCAGCAGCCCGGTACAAGCGAACACCGGGGAGCTGTTTTTT. Translating gives CASSPVQANTGELFF.

This clonotype occurred a few times. This chain joins TRBV30 and TRBJ1-2; unclear D gene. V lost 1 base and J lost 7, with 10 bases in between. Germline CDR1 reads GTSNPN; CDR2 reads SVGIG (reference sequence). The CDR3 sequence is 12 residues long. The CDR3 sequence: CAWSAQTSGYTF. The DNA for the CDR3 is TGTGCCTGGAGTGCACAGACAAGTGGCTACACCTTC.

This chain links TRBV18 with TRBJ2-3, with 7 nucleotides matching TRBD2. V shed 6 bases, J shed 2 bases, and the junction held 14 bases outside the gene matches. CDR3 length: 17 residues. Germline assignment: CDR1 KGHSH and CDR2 LQKENI. CDR3: CASSHLGASGVTDTQYF. The CDR3 DNA follows: TGTGCCAGCTCCCACCTTGGGGCTAGCGGAGTCACAGATACGCAGTATTTT.

The chain joins TRBV25-1 to TRBJ2-2; TRBD1 aligns across 8 bases. Germline assignment: CDR1 MGHDK and CDR2 SYGVNS. V lost 6 bases and J lost 6; bases outside the gene matches: 3. The CDR3 spans 13 residues. The CDR3 spells CASSPGGPGELFF. The DNA for the CDR3 is TGTGCCAGCAGCCCAGGGGGCCCCGGGGAGCTGTTTTTT.

V and J are TRBV5-1 and TRBJ1-5; 8 bases map to TRBD1. The germline CDR1 and CDR2 sequences are SGHRS and YFSETQ. This CDR3 region has 16 residues. V lost 0 bases to trimming and J lost 6 bases; unmatched junction nucleotides: 8. The CDR3 nucleotides are TGCGCCAGCAGCTTGGCCCCAACAGGGGGGGGTCAGCCCCAGCATTTT. It is translated as CASSLAPTGGGQPQHF.

The chain couples TRBV5-6 to TRBJ1-1; D remains unclear. This CDR3 has 14 residues. The germline V gene encodes CDR1 SGHDT and CDR2 YYEEEE. Trimming left V 7 bases short and J 0 bases short, with 13 bases between. CDR3: CASAFINLNTEAFF. The CDR3 coding sequence is TGTGCCAGCGCCTTTATAAACCTGAACACTGAAGCTTTCTTT.

The V call is TRBV2, the J call TRBJ2-7; 8 bases are shared with TRBD1. Germline lookup yields CDR1 SNHLY and CDR2 FYNNEI. The CDR3 spans 13 residues. V shed 6 bases, J shed 5 bases, and the junction held 6 bases outside the gene matches. As DNA, the CDR3 is TGTGCCAGCAGGTTACCAGGGGGCAACGAGCAGTACTTC. It encodes CASRLPGGNEQYF.

This clonotype has a handful of counts. The V call is TRBV7-6, the J call TRBJ2-1; D remains ambiguous. Trimming pared 7 bases from V and 6 bases from J, leaving 19 bases between. This CDR3 is 15 amino acids long. Germline values: CDR1 SGHVS, CDR2 FNYEAQ. The CDR3 is CASTPRANPFNEQFF. CDR3 bases: TGTGCCAGCACCCCCCGGGCTAACCCATTCAATGAGCAGTTCTTC.

The chain carries TRBV5-4 and TRBJ1-2; D is uncertain. This CDR3 is 13 amino acids long. V was shortened by 0 bases and J by 4 bases, with 7 bases between the two germline ends. Looked up from germline, CDR1 is SGHNT and CDR2 is YYREEE (reference sequence). CDR3 DNA: TGTGCCAGCAGCTTGGATGATTTCTATGGCTACACCTTC. The encoded protein is CASSLDDFYGYTF.

In this sample, this clonotype turned up a few times. The chain employs TRBV20-1 and TRBJ1-5; 10 bases fit TRBD1. The germline CDR1 and CDR2 sequences are DFQATT and SNEGSKA (reference sequence). V lost 5 bases to trimming and J lost 7 bases; unmatched junction nucleotides: 8. The CDR3 sequence is 14 residues long. CDR3 in amino acids: CSAARDRGKQPQHF. The CDR3 DNA reads TGCAGTGCTGCCCGGGACAGGGGAAAACAGCCCCAGCATTTT.

The chain couples TRBV6-6 to TRBJ1-1; D might be TRBD1 (6 bases). Looked up from germline, CDR1 is MNHNY and CDR2 is SVGAGI (reference sequence). The CDR3 loop spans 14 amino acids. The V end was cut by 2 bases, the J end by 4 bases, with 11 bases between. This chain's CDR3 is CASSYEGGGTEAFF. The CDR3 bases are TGTGCCAGCAGTTACGAGGGGGGGGGCACTGAAGCTTTCTTT.